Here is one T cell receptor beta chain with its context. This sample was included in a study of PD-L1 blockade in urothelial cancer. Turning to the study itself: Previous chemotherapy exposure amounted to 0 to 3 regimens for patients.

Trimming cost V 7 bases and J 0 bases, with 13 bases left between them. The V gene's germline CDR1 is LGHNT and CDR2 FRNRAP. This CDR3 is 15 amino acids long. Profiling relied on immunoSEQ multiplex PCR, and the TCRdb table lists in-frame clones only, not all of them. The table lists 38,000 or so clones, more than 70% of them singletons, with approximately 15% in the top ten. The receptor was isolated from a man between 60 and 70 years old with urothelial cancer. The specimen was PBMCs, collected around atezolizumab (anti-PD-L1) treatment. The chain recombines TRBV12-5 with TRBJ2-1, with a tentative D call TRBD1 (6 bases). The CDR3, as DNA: TGTGCTAGTGCCAAGGGGGACAACTCCTACAATGAGCAGTTCTTC. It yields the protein CASAKGDNSYNEQFF. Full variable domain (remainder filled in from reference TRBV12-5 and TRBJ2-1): DARVTQTPRHKVTEMGQEVTMRCQPILGHNTVFWYRQTMMQGLELLAYFRNRAPLDDSGMPKDRFSAEMPDATLATLKIQPSEPRDSAVYFCASAKGDNSYNEQFFGPGTRLTVL.